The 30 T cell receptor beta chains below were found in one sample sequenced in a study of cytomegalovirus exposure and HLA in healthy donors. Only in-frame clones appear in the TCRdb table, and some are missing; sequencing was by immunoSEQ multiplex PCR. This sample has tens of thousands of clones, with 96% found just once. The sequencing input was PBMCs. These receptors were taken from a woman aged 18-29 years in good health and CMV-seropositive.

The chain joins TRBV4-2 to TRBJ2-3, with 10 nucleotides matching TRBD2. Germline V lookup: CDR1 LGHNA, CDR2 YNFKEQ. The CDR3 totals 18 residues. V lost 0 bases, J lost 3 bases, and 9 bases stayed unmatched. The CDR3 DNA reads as TGTGCCAGCAGCCAAGAATTGGCTAGCGGGAGTCAAACAGATACGCAGTATTTT. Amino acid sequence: CASSQELASGSQTDTQYF.

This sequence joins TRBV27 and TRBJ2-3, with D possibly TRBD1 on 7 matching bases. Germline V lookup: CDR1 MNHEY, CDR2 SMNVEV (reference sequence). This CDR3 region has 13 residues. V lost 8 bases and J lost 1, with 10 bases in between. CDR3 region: CASFRGGTDTQYF. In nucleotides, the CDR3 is TGTGCCAGCTTCAGGGGGGGCACAGATACGCAGTATTTT.

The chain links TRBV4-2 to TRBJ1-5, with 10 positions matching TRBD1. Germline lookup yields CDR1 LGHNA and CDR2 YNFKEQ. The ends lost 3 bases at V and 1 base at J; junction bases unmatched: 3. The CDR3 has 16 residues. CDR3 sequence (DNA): TGTGCCAGCAGCCAGGGACAGGGGTTGAGCAATCAGCCCCAGCATTTT. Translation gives CASSQGQGLSNQPQHF.

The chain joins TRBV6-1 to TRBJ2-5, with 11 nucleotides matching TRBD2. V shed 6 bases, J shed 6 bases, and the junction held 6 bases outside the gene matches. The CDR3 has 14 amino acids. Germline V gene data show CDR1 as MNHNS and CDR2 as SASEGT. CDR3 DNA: TGTGCCAGCAGAGTAGCGGGAGGGACAAAGACCCAGTACTTC. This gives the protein CASRVAGGTKTQYF.

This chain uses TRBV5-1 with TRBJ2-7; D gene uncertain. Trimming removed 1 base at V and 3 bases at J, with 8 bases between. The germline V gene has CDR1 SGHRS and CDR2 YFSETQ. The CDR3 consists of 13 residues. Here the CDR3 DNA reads TGCGCCAGCAGCTTGTGGCAGAACTACGAGCAGTACTTC. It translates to CASSLWQNYEQYF.

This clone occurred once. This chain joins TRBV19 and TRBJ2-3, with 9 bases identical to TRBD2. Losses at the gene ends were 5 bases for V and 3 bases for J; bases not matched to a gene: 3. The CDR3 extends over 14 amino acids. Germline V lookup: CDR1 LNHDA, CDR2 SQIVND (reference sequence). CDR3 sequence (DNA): TGTGCCAGTAGTGATAGCGGGAGTACAGATACGCAGTATTTT. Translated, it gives CASSDSGSTDTQYF.

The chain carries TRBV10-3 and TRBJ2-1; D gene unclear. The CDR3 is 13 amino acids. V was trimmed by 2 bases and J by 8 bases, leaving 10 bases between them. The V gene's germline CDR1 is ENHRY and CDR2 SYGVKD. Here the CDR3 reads CAISEGPLHEQFF. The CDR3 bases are TGTGCCATCAGTGAGGGCCCTTTGCATGAGCAGTTCTTC.

The CDR3 loop reads CASSYLAGLAYEQYF. As DNA, the CDR3 is TGTGCCAGCAGTTACCTAGCGGGATTAGCCTACGAGCAGTACTTC. This chain uses TRBV6-5 with TRBJ2-7, with TRBD2 matching over 9 bases. The junction had 4 bases not matched to a gene; V was cut back by 2 bases and J by 2 bases. The CDR3 runs 15 residues. The germline CDR1 and CDR2 sequences are MNHEY and SVGAGI.

The CDR3 DNA reads TGTGCCAGCAGTGAATGGAGAGGGGAGCAGTTCTTC. Translated, it gives CASSEWRGEQFF. The chain uses TRBV2 and TRBJ2-1; D possibly corresponds to TRBD2 (5 bases). Trimming shortened V by 2 bases and J by 10 bases, and 9 bases separated the two germline ends. The CDR3 contains 12 residues. Germline loops: CDR1 SNHLY, CDR2 FYNNEI. The full variable domain, in which reference TRBV2 and TRBJ2-1 provide the parts outside the CDR3, is EPEVTQTPSHQVTQMGQEVILRCVPISNHLYFYWYRQILGQKVEFLVSFYNNEISEKSEIFDDQFSVERPDGSNFTLKIRSTKLEDSAMYFCASSEWRGEQFFGPGTRLTVL.

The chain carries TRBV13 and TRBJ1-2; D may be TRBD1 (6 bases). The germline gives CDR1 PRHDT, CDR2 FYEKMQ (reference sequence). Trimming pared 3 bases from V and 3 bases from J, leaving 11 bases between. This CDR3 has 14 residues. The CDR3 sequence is CASSLGRGDYGYTF. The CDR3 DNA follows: TGTGCCAGCAGCTTGGGCAGGGGAGACTATGGCTACACCTTC.

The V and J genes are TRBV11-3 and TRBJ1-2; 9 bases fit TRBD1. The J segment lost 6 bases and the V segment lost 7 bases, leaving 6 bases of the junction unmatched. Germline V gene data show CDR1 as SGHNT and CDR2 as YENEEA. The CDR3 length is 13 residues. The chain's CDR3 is CASTPGTGNGYTF. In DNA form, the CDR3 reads TGTGCCAGCACCCCGGGGACAGGGAATGGCTACACCTTC.

This CDR3 is CASSMGGTEAFF. Written as DNA, the CDR3 is TGTGCCAGTAGTATGGGGGGTACTGAAGCTTTCTTT. The chain links TRBV19 to TRBJ1-1, with a weak D call TRBD1 (5 bases). The CDR3 sequence is 12 residues long. The ends were cut back, 3 bases at V and 5 bases at J, with 7 bases in the middle. CDR1 is LNHDA, CDR2 SQIVND, per germline (reference sequence).

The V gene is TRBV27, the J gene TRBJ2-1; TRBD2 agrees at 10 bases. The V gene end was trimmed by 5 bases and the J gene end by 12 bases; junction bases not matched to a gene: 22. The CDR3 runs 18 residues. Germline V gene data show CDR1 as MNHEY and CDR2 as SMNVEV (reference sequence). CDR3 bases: TGTGCCAGCAGTCTCACAACCCCCGGACTAGCGGTTACAATGAGGCAGTTCTTC. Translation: CASSLTTPGLAVTMRQFF.

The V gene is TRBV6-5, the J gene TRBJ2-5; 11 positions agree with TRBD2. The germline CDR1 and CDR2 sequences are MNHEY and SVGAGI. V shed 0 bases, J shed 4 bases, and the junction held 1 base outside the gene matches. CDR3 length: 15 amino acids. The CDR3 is CASSYSGLAGETQYF. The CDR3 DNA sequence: TGTGCCAGCAGTTACTCAGGACTAGCGGGAGAGACCCAGTACTTC.

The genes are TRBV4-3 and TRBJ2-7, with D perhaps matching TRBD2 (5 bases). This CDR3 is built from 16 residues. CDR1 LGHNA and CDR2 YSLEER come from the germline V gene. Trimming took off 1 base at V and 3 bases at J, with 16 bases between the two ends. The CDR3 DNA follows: TGCGCCAGCAGCCAAGTGTGGACGGGAATGAGCTACGAGCAGTACTTC. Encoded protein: CASSQVWTGMSYEQYF.

CDR3 region: CAISESIETGGGIETQYF. The CDR3 bases are TGTGCCATCAGTGAGTCGATAGAGACAGGGGGCGGGATCGAGACCCAGTACTTC. V gene TRBV10-3 combines with J gene TRBJ2-5, with TRBD1 matching 10 bases. The germline CDR1 and CDR2 sequences are ENHRY and SYGVKD. This CDR3 region has 18 residues. V gave up 0 bases and J gave up 5 bases; unmatched junction bases: 12.

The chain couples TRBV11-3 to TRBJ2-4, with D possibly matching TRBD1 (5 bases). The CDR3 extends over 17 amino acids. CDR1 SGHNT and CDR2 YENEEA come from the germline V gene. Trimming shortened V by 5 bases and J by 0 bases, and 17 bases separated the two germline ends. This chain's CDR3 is CASSPRTTNLAKNIQYF. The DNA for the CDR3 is TGTGCCAGCAGCCCTCGGACAACCAATCTAGCCAAAAACATTCAGTACTTC.

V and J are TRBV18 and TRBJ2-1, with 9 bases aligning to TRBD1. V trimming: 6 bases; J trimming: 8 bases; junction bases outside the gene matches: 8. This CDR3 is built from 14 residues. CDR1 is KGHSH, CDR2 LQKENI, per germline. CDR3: CASSLKQGAYEQFF. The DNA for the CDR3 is TGTGCCAGCTCGCTCAAACAGGGGGCCTATGAGCAGTTCTTC.

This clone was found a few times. The CDR3, as DNA: TGTGCCAGCAGCTCCCCGGGACTAGCGGGAGAGGAGTACTTC. Translated: CASSSPGLAGEEYF. The V gene is TRBV5-6, the J gene TRBJ2-7, with TRBD2 matching 14 bases. This CDR3 region has 14 residues. Germline V lookup: CDR1 SGHDT, CDR2 YYEEEE. V was clipped by 3 bases and J by 11 bases; unmatched bases: 7.

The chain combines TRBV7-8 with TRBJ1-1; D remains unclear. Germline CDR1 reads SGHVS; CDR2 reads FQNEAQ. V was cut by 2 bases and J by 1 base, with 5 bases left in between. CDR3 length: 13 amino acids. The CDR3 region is CASSLKANTEAFF. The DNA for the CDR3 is TGTGCCAGCAGCTTAAAAGCGAACACTGAAGCTTTCTTT.

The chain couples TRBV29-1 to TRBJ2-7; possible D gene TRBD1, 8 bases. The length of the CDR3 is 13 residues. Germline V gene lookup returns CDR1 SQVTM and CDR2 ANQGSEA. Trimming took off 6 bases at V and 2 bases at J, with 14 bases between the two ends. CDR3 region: CSVLQGGTYEQYF. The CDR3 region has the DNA TGCAGCGTACTACAGGGGGGGACCTACGAGCAGTACTTC.

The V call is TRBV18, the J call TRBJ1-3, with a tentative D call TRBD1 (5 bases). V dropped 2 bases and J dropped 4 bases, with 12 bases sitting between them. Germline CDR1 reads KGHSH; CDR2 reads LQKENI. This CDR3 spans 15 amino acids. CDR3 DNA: TGTGCCAGCTCACCAGGACCGGGGGACGGAAACACCATATATTTT. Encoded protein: CASSPGPGDGNTIYF.

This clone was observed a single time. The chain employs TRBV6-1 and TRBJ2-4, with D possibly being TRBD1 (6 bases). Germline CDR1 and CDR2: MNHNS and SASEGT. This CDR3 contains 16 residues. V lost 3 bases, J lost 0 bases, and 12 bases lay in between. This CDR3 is CASSDRGGLAKNIQYF. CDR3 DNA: TGTGCCAGCAGTGACAGGGGTGGGTTAGCCAAAAACATTCAGTACTTC.

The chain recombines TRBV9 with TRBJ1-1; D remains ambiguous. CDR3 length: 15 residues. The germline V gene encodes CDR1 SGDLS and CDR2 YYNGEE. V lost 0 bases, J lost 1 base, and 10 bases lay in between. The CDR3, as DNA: TGTGCCAGCAGCGTAGGCGGGAGAGAGAACACTGAAGCTTTCTTT. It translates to CASSVGGRENTEAFF.

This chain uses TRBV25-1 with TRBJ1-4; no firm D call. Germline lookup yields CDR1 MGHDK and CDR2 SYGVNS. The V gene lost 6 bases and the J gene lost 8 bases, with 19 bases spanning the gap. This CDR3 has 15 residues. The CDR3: CASRPTVARGEKLFF. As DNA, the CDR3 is TGTGCCAGCAGACCCACGGTGGCAAGAGGGGAAAAACTGTTTTTT. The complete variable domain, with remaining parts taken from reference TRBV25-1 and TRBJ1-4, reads EADIYQTPRYLVIGTGKKITLECSQTMGHDKMYWYQQDPGMELHLIHYSYGVNSTEKGDLSSESTVSRIRTEHFPLTLESARPSHTSQYLCASRPTVARGEKLFFGSGTQLSVL.

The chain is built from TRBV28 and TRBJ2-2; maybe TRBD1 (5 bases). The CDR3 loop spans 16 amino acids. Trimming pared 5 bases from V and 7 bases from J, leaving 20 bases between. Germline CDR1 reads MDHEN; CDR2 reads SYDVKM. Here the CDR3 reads CASSPSRAGWGGELFF. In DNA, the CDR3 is TGTGCCAGCAGTCCCTCCCGGGCAGGGTGGGGCGGGGAGCTGTTTTTT. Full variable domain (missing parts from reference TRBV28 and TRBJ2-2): DVKVTQSSRYLVKRTGEKVFLECVQDMDHENMFWYRQDPGLGLRLIYFSYDVKMKEKGDIPEGYSVSREKKERFSLILESASTNQTSMYLCASSPSRAGWGGELFFGEGSRLTVL.

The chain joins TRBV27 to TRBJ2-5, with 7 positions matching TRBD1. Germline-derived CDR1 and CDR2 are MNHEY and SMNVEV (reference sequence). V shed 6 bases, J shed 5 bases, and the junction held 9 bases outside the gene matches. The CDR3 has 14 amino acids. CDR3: CASRTGTAPETQYF. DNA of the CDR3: TGTGCCAGCAGGACCGGGACAGCCCCGGAGACCCAGTACTTC.

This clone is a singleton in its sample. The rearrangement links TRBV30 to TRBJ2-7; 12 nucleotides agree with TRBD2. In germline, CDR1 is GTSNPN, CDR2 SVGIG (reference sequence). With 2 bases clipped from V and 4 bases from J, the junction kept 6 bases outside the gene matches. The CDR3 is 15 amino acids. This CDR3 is CAWSRGLAGLYEQYF. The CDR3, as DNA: TGTGCCTGGAGTAGAGGACTAGCGGGGCTTTACGAGCAGTACTTC.

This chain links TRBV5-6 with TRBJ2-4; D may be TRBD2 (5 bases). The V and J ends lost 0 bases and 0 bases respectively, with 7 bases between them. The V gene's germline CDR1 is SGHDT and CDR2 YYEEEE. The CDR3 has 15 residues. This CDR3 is CASSLVREAKNIQYF. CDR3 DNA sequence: TGTGCCAGCAGCTTGGTTCGGGAAGCCAAAAACATTCAGTACTTC.

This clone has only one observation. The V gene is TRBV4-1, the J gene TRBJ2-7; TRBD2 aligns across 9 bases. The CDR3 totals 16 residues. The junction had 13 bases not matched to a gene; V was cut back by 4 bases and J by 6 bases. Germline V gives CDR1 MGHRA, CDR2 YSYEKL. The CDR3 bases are TGCGCCAGCAGCCCAAGAAGTAGCGGGAGTTTTGGCGAGCAGTACTTC. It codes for CASSPRSSGSFGEQYF.